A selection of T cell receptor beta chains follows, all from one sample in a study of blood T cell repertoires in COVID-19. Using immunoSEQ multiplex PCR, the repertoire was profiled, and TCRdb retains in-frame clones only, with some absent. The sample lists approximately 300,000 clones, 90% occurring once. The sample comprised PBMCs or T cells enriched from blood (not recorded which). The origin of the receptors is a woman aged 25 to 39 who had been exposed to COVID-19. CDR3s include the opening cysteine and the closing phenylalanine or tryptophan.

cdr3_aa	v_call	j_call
CASSLDIPYQETQYF	TRBV5-1	TRBJ2-5
CASSLGTGGYGYTF	TRBV5-6	TRBJ1-2
CASSSAGDTQYF	TRBV27	TRBJ2-3
CASSLEGVQYF	TRBV5-6	TRBJ2-7
CASSLPTGSTYEQYF	TRBV28	TRBJ2-7
CASSYSGQKNGETQYF	TRBV6-5	TRBJ2-5
CASSPFSGGAPPNTGELFF	TRBV18	TRBJ2-2
CASSPGGNGGIQPQHF	TRBV27	TRBJ1-5
CASSRLSHSPNTEAFF	TRBV21-1	TRBJ1-1
CASSLAEAGEQYF	TRBV5-1	TRBJ2-7
CASGGQSNTEAFF	TRBV12-5	TRBJ1-1
CASSAPGQRYGYTF	TRBV11-2	TRBJ1-2
CASSIRGGGYEQYF	TRBV19	TRBJ2-7
CASSLGRNEQFF	TRBV12-3/TRBV12-4	TRBJ2-1
CASSLVGEETQYF	TRBV27	TRBJ2-5
CASLTEQESSGNTIYF	TRBV10-1	TRBJ1-3
CASTKTGFQPQHF	TRBV7-2	TRBJ1-5
CASSLGQGSTSTEAFF	TRBV5-1	TRBJ1-1
CASSQLSPSGGFTDTQYF	TRBV4-3	TRBJ2-3
CASSIGRGRETQYF	TRBV19	TRBJ2-5
CASSSGQLNSPLHF	TRBV7-6	TRBJ1-6
CASSPGQGAGLGEKLFF	TRBV5-4	TRBJ1-4
CASSLDWGSHTDTQYF	TRBV5-6	TRBJ2-3
CASSPDSSGNTIYF	TRBV7-9	TRBJ1-3
CASSPSRGNTEAFF	TRBV4-1	TRBJ1-1
CASSPPRALETQYF	TRBV11-1	TRBJ2-5
CASSGTGLGSRETQYF	TRBV19	TRBJ2-5
CASRKAGASYEQYF	TRBV3-1/TRBV3-2	TRBJ2-7
CASSLEGRTEAFF	TRBV5-1	TRBJ1-1
CASKPTDAYGYTF	TRBV2	TRBJ1-2
CASSLAPGMDTEAFF	TRBV7-8	TRBJ1-1
CASSLKLWTGVSGYTF	TRBV7-9	TRBJ1-2
CASSQGQGMGYEQYF	TRBV3-1/TRBV3-2	TRBJ2-7